This T cell receptor beta chain was sequenced in a study of blood T cell repertoires in COVID-19. Study in general: COVID-19 samples, acute and convalescent, were from the United States, Italy and Spain. The cDNA or gDNA used as material had been derived from T cells, B-cell-depleted T cells, or PBMCs.

This clone has only a few counts. The CDR3 has 13 residues. V was clipped by 1 base and J by 7 bases, with 5 bases between them. CDR1 and CDR2 (germline): LGHDT, YNNKEL (reference sequence). Repertoires were generated with immunoSEQ multiplex PCR, while TCRdb's copy carries only in-frame clones and drops some. The sample yields hundreds of thousands of clones, under 90% seen once. This rearrangement joins TRBV3-1 (or the pseudogene TRBV3-2) to TRBJ1-6; D unresolved. The sample comprised peripheral blood. The source is a woman older than 75 with active or convalescent COVID-19. CDR3 nucleotide sequence: TGTGCCAGCAGCCAAGGGGAGAATTCACCCCTCCACTTT. It specifies CASSQGENSPLHF.